This T cell receptor (beta chain) came from a study of siplizumab effects on memory and regulatory T cells. General study points: Naive T cells, seemingly more diverse than memory cells, seemed major alloresponse contributors.

Germline V lookup: CDR1 LNHDA, CDR2 SQIVND (reference sequence). This CDR3 has 13 amino acids. Trimming removed 6 bases at V and 0 bases at J, with 6 bases between. Produced via immunoSEQ multiplex PCR; TCRdb's table is partial and in-frame only. The sample comprises some 100,000 clones, roughly 95% of which are singletons, and around 0.03% rests with the top ten. A note on this clone: Its antigen remains unidentified.

Naive, memory, effector memory and TEMRA subsets that were unstimulated underwent sequencing in three donor pairs. The chain employs TRBV19 and TRBJ1-5; D is unclear. This sequence was found in a human donor in good health. The sample comprised naive CD4+ T cells sorted from blood. CDR3 amino acids: CASRRNSNQPQHF. In DNA form, the CDR3 reads TGTGCCAGTAGGCGAAATAGCAATCAGCCCCAGCATTTT.